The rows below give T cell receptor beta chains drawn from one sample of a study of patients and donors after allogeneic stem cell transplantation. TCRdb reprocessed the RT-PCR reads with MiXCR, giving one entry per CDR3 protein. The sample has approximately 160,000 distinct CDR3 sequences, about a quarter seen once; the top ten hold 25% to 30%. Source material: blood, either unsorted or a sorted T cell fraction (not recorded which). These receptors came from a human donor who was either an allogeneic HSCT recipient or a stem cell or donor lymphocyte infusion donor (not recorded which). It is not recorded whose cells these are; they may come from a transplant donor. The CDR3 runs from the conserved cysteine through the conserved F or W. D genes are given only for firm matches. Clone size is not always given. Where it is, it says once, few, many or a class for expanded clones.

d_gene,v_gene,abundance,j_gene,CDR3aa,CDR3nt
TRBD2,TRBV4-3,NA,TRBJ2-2,CASSPWTSGAGELFF,TGCGCCAGCAGCCCCTGGACTAGTGGCGCCGGGGAGCTGTTTTTT
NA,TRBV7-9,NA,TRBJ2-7,CASSLPFYAGEQYF,TGTGCCAGCAGCTTACCGTTTTACGCTGGGGAGCAGTACTTC
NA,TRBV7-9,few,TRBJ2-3,CASSLPGSVGTDTQYF,TGTGCCAGCAGCCTCCCGGGGTCAGTAGGCACAGATACGCAGTATTTT
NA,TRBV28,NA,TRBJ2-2,CASRSGLNTGELFF,TGTGCCAGCCGAAGCGGGTTGAACACCGGGGAGCTGTTTTTT
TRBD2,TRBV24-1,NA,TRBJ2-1,CATSGLAGLYNEQFF,TGTGCCACCTCAGGACTAGCGGGATTGTACAATGAGCAGTTCTTC
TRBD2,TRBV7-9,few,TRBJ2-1,CASSPKRELYNEQFF,TGTGCCAGCAGTCCTAAGCGGGAGCTATACAATGAGCAGTTCTTC
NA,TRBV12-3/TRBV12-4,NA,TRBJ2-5,CASSLSLAAETQYF,TGTGCCAGCAGTTTAAGTCTGGCCGCGGAGACCCAGTACTTC
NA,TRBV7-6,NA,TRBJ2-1,CASSLGGRSYNEQFF,TGTGCCAGCAGCTTAGGGGGGCGTTCCTACAATGAGCAGTTCTTC
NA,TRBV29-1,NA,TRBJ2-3,CSVEDPGHGWADTQYF,TGCAGCGTTGAGGATCCGGGACACGGGTGGGCAGATACGCAGTATTTT
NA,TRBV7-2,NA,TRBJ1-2,CASSGRSGDYGYTF,TGTGCCAGCAGCGGACGATCGGGCGACTATGGCTACACCTTC
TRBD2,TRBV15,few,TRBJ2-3,CATSTLAGATDTQYF,TGTGCCACCAGCACTTTAGCGGGGGCCACAGATACGCAGTATTTT
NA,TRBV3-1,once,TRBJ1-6,CASSQDPWLVGSPLHF,TGTGCCAGCAGCCAAGATCCTTGGCTGGTTGGTTCACCCCTCCACTTT
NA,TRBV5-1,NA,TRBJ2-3,CASSLLTDTNTQYF,TGCGCCAGCAGCTTGCTGACGGACACCAATACGCAGTATTTT
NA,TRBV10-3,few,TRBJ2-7,CAISEKGEQYF,TGTGCCATCAGTGAAAAAGGGGAGCAGTACTTC
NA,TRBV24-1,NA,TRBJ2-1,CATSDSSRLGYNEQFF,TGTGCCACCAGTGATTCTTCACGGCTAGGCTACAATGAGCAGTTCTTC
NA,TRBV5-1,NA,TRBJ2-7,CASSLEQGTYEQYF,TGCGCCAGCAGCTTGGAGCAGGGGACCTACGAGCAGTACTTC
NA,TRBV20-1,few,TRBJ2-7,CSARGRGDEQYF,TGCAGTGCTAGGGGCAGGGGAGACGAGCAGTACTTC
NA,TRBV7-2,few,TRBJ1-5,CASSLEYTGWGANQPQHF,TGTGCCAGCAGCTTAGAGTATACAGGGTGGGGGGCGAATCAGCCCCAGCATTTT
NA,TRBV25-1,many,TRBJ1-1,CASSGYRATEAFF,TGTGCCAGCAGTGGCTACAGGGCCACTGAAGCTTTCTTT
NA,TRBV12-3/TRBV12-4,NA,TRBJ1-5,CASSGTAYLPPQHF,TGTGCCAGCAGCGGAACGGCCTATCTACCGCCCCAGCATTTT
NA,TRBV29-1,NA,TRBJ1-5,CSVEVDDSNQPQHF,TGCAGCGTTGAGGTCGACGATAGCAATCAGCCCCAGCATTTT
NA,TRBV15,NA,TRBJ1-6,CATSGRVNSPLHF,TGTGCCACCAGCGGCAGGGTAAATTCACCCCTCCACTTT
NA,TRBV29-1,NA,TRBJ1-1,CSVITGPNTEAFF,TGCAGCGTTATTACGGGACCGAACACTGAAGCTTTCTTT
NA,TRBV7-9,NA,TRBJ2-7,CASSLGGTIYEQYF,TGTGCCAGCAGCTTGGGGGGAACTATCTACGAGCAGTACTTC
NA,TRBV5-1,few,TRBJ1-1,CASSGTQMNTEAFF,TGCGCCAGCAGCGGGACACAGATGAACACTGAAGCTTTCTTT
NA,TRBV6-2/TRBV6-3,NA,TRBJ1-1,CASSYSGQGTEAFF,TGTGCCAGCAGTTACTCTGGTCAAGGTACTGAAGCTTTCTTT
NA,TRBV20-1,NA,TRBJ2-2,CSASFGLATGELFF,TGCAGTGCTTCCTTTGGGTTGGCCACCGGGGAGCTGTTTTTT
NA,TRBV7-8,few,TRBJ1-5,CASSLRVWGLDQPQHF,TGTGCCAGCAGCTTACGGGTTTGGGGTTTAGATCAGCCCCAGCATTTT
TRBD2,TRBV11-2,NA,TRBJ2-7,CASSLDERGLLLYEQYF,TGTGCCAGCAGCTTAGATGAGCGGGGACTCCTGTTATACGAGCAGTACTTC
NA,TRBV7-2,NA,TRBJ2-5,CASSFLGRGWYQETQYF,TGTGCCAGCAGCTTTCTCGGTCGGGGCTGGTACCAAGAGACCCAGTACTTC
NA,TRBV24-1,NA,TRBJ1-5,CATAQGNQPQHF,TGTGCCACCGCACAGGGCAATCAGCCCCAGCATTTT
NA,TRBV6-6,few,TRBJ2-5,CASSSVGAETQYF,TGTGCCAGCAGCTCCGTTGGGGCGGAGACCCAGTACTTC
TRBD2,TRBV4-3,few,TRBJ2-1,CASSQGRVSGRRSYNEQFF,TGCGCCAGCAGCCAAGGGAGAGTTAGCGGGAGGAGGTCCTACAATGAGCAGTTCTTC
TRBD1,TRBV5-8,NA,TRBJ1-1,CASSFDDRGMNTEAFF,TGTGCCAGCAGCTTTGACGACAGGGGGATGAACACTGAAGCTTTCTTT
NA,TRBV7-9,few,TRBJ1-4,CASSLLEKLFF,TGTGCCAGCAGCTTACTGGAAAAACTGTTTTTT
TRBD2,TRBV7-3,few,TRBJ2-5,CASSTGLAGETQYF,TGTGCCAGCAGCACCGGACTAGCTGGAGAGACCCAGTACTTC
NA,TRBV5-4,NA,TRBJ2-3,CASSPIGAANTQYF,TGTGCCAGCAGCCCAATCGGGGCAGCAAATACGCAGTATTTT
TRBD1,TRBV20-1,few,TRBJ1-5,CSAQPGQALQPQHF,TGCAGTGCACAACCGGGACAGGCGCTCCAGCCCCAGCATTTT
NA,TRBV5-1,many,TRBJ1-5,CASSLGGWSNQPQHF,TGCGCCAGCAGCTTGGGGGGATGGTCCAATCAGCCCCAGCATTTT
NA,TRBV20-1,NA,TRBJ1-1,CSARGFLGTEAFF,TGCAGTGCTAGAGGTTTCCTTGGGACTGAAGCTTTCTTT
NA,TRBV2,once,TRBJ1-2,CASNSGHRDYGYTF,TGTGCCAGCAATTCGGGACATAGAGACTATGGCTACACCTTC
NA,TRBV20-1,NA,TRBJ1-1,CSGGKGNTEAFF,TGCAGTGGAGGTAAAGGGAACACTGAAGCTTTCTTT
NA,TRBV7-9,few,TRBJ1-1,CASSQFGVNTEAFF,TGTGCCAGCAGCCAGTTTGGGGTGAACACTGAAGCTTTCTTT
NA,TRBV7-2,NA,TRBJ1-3,CASSSAGRRTGNTIYF,TGTGCCAGCAGCTCTGCCGGGCGGAGAACTGGAAACACCATATATTTT
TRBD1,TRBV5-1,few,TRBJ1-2,CASSLAQGVYGYTF,TGCGCCAGCAGCTTGGCGCAGGGGGTCTATGGCTACACCTTC
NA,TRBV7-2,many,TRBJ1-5,CASSLVSSNQPQHF,TGTGCCAGCAGCTTAGTTTCCAGCAATCAGCCCCAGCATTTT
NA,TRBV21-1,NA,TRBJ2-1,CASSPDGSHSDSYNEQFF,TGTGCCAGCAGCCCTGATGGCAGTCATAGTGACTCCTACAATGAGCAGTTCTTC
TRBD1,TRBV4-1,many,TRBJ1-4,CASSPRGGDRVGEKLFF,TGCGCCAGCAGCCCGCGCGGGGGGGACAGGGTAGGAGAAAAACTGTTTTTT
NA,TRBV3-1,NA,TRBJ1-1,CASSPLHREVNTEAFF,TGTGCCAGCAGTCCTCTTCACAGGGAGGTGAACACTGAAGCTTTCTTT
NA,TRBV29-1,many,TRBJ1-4,CSWKGRTEKLFF,TGCAGCTGGAAGGGCAGGACCGAAAAACTGTTTTTT
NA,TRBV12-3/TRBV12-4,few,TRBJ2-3,CASSLYSTDTQYF,TGTGCCAGCAGTTTATACAGCACAGATACGCAGTATTTT
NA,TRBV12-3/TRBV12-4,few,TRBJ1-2,CASHTLAGGNYGYTF,TGTGCCAGCCACACATTGGCGGGCGGTAACTATGGCTACACCTTC
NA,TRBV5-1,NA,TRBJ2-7,CASSPRGAAEEQYF,TGCGCCAGCAGCCCTCGGGGGGCGGCGGAAGAGCAGTACTTC
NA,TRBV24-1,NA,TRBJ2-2,CATSGSGTGELFF,TGTGCCACCAGTGGGAGCGGAACCGGGGAGCTGTTTTTT
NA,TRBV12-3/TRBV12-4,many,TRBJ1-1,CASSFRTEAFF,TGTGCCAGCAGTTTTCGGACTGAAGCTTTCTTT